This T cell receptor (beta chain) comes out of a study of blood T cell repertoires in COVID-19. Study at large: Sites in the United States, Italy and Spain provided acute and convalescent COVID-19 samples. PBMCs, B-cell-depleted T cells, or T cells provided the cDNA or gDNA that made up the material.

Trimming took 2 bases from V and 3 from J; bases not matched to a gene: 0. The CDR3 sequence is 14 residues long. CDR1 is SGHVS and CDR2 is FQNEAQ in the germline V gene. In the authors' workflow: By means of reference gene primer amplification, nucleated cell counts were estimated. Clones were sequenced by immunoSEQ multiplex PCR, and TCRdb holds only the in-frame ones, with some missing. That table is the source of V, J and clone size, and D and trimming were worked out from the DNA. The sample holds fewer than 35,000 clones, around 85% seen once. Sequenced: peripheral blood. The genes are TRBV7-8 and TRBJ2-7, with 11 positions matching TRBD2. The TCR originated in a man aged 60-69 years with active COVID-19. The CDR3, as DNA: TGTGCCAGCAGCTTAACTAGCGGGAGCTACGAGCAGTACTTC. Encoded protein: CASSLTSGSYEQYF.